These 4 T cell receptor beta chains came from one sample sequenced in a study of PD-1 blockade in classical Hodgkin lymphoma. Autologous stem cell transplantation was followed by relapse in every patient, and brentuximab vedotin exposure varied. Sequencing was performed with immunoSEQ multiplex PCR; in TCRdb, only in-frame clones are kept and a portion is missing. The profile covers tens of thousands of clones, with about 88% appearing a single time and 9.5% to 12% taken by the ten largest. Source: peripheral blood mononuclear cells (PBMCs), taken before the second cycle of nivolumab. These receptors were taken from a human donor with classical Hodgkin lymphoma.

This chain's CDR3 is CASSFRVQNTGELFF. CDR3 nucleotides: TGTGCCAGCAGCTTCCGGGTCCAAAACACCGGGGAGCTGTTTTTT. The chain carries TRBV7-2 and TRBJ2-2; no clear D gene. Trimming left V 3 bases short and J 2 bases short, with 10 bases between. The CDR3 has 15 amino acids. The V gene's germline CDR1 is SGHTA and CDR2 FQGNSA.

This chain uses TRBV21-1 with TRBJ2-4; TRBD2 was called by the table and not checked on the DNA. TRBV21-1 is a recognized pseudogene. The CDR3 is made up of 12 amino acids. This CDR3 reads CASSKRPTAEYF. In DNA, the CDR3 is TGTGCCAGCAGCAAACGACCGACGGCGGAGTACTTC.

This sequence joins TRBV19 and TRBJ2-7; D unresolved. The CDR3 sequence is 11 residues long. Trimming pared 4 bases from V and 3 bases from J, leaving 4 bases between. Germline values: CDR1 LNHDA, CDR2 SQIVND (reference sequence). The CDR3 sequence is CASSNYYEQYF. CDR3 DNA: TGTGCCAGTAGTAACTACTACGAGCAGTACTTC.

The chain is built from TRBV27 and TRBJ1-2; 8 bases line up with TRBD1. V shed 2 bases and J 0 bases; nucleotides not matched to a gene: 2. The CDR3 runs 15 residues. Germline V lookup: CDR1 MNHEY, CDR2 SMNVEV (reference sequence). The CDR3 region is CASSLGTGSNYGYTF. DNA for the CDR3: TGTGCCAGCAGTTTAGGGACAGGCTCTAACTATGGCTACACCTTC.